The 28 T cell receptor beta chains given below trace back to one sample, sequenced in a study of T cell responses to AZD1222 COVID-19 vaccine. Generated by immunoSEQ multiplex PCR, the TCRdb table keeps only in-frame clones and is missing some. The sample holds roughly 44,000 clones; over 80% are singletons and the top ten take 52%. The sequences come from peripheral blood, collected on day 0 of AZD1222 vaccination. These receptors were obtained from an adult in good health.

In its sample, this clone was seen a few times. The V and J genes are TRBV27 and TRBJ2-7; 8 nucleotides line up with TRBD1. This CDR3 has 13 amino acids. V dropped 5 bases and J dropped 2; count of bases not matched to a gene: 2. Germline V gene lookup returns CDR1 MNHEY and CDR2 SMNVEV (reference sequence). CDR3 residues: CASSPGGPYEQYF. Here the CDR3 DNA reads TGTGCCAGCAGTCCAGGGGGCCCCTACGAGCAGTACTTC.

This clone was detected only once. The V gene is TRBV7-6, the J gene TRBJ2-7; TRBD1 agrees at 8 bases. After removal of 4 bases from V and 4 bases from J, the junction contained 9 bases not matched to a gene. The CDR3 is 15 residues long. From germline, CDR1 is SGHVS and CDR2 FNYEAQ. The CDR3 region has the DNA TGTGCCAGCAGCTCCGGACAGGGCCTAGGTTACGAGCAGTACTTC. This codes for CASSSGQGLGYEQYF. Using reference TRBV7-6 and TRBJ2-7 for the parts outside the CDR3, the full variable domain is GAGVSQSPRYKVTKRGQDVALRCDPISGHVSLYWYRQALGQGPEFLTYFNYEAQQDKSGLPNDRFSAERPEGSISTLTIQRTEQRDSAMYRCASSSGQGLGYEQYFGPGTRLTVT.

The chain couples TRBV6-5 to TRBJ1-3; D ambiguous. This CDR3 is 14 amino acids long. V was cut by 7 bases and J by 9 bases, with 19 bases left in between. Germline values: CDR1 MNHEY, CDR2 SVGAGI. CDR3 in DNA: TGTGCCAGCATACCAAGTACCTCGGTGGGCACCATATATTTT. Residues: CASIPSTSVGTIYF.

V is TRBV7-2 and J is TRBJ1-2, with 10 nucleotides matching TRBD1. The CDR3 covers 14 residues. Germline lookup yields CDR1 SGHTA and CDR2 FQGNSA. The ends lost 7 bases at V and 7 bases at J; junction bases unmatched: 9. The CDR3: CASILDRGQGGYTF. CDR3 DNA: TGTGCCAGCATCCTCGACAGGGGGCAGGGTGGCTACACCTTC.

The chain is built from TRBV30 and TRBJ1-5; 8 bases align to TRBD1. The germline CDR1 and CDR2 sequences are GTSNPN and SVGIG (reference sequence). J lost 6 bases, V lost 7 bases, and 8 bases had no gene match. There are 13 residues in the CDR3. This chain's CDR3 is CAYDRGMGQPQHF. As DNA, the CDR3 is TGTGCCTATGACAGGGGCATGGGTCAGCCCCAGCATTTT.

The V and J genes are TRBV19 and TRBJ2-5; no reliable D call. Looked up from germline, CDR1 is LNHDA and CDR2 is SQIVND (reference sequence). V lost 4 bases and J lost 3, with 9 bases in between. The CDR3 contains 13 residues. DNA for the CDR3: TGTGCCAGTAGTACGACGGCAAAAGAGACCCAGTACTTC. Translation gives CASSTTAKETQYF. Variable domain in full (rest from reference TRBV19 and TRBJ2-5): DGGITQSPKYLFRKEGQNVTLSCEQNLNHDAMYWYRQDPGQGLRLIYYSQIVNDFQKGDIAEGYSVSREKKESFPLTVTSAQKNPTAFYLCASSTTAKETQYFGPGTRLLVL.

The chain is built from TRBV4-1 and TRBJ2-7, with a possible D match to TRBD2 (5 bases). CDR1 MGHRA and CDR2 YSYEKL come from the germline V gene. Trimming left V 1 base short and J 3 bases short, with 16 bases between. The CDR3 has 16 amino acids. The CDR3 is CASSQGAFDGGYEQYF. DNA of the CDR3: TGCGCCAGCAGCCAAGGGGCGTTCGATGGAGGCTACGAGCAGTACTTC.

This sequence joins TRBV7-9 and TRBJ2-1; 8 bases are shared with TRBD1. Unmatched junction bases numbered 6, after V lost 1 base and J lost 7 bases. The germline V gene encodes CDR1 SEHNR and CDR2 FQNEAQ (reference sequence). The CDR3 has 15 amino acids. CDR3 in amino acids: CASSLVQGAWNEQFF. For the CDR3, the DNA is TGTGCCAGCAGCTTAGTTCAGGGGGCATGGAATGAGCAGTTCTTC.

V gene TRBV30 combines with J gene TRBJ1-2; D is ambiguous. The V gene lost 2 bases and the J gene lost 0 bases, with 7 bases spanning the gap. Per germline, CDR1 GTSNPN and CDR2 SVGIG (reference sequence). This CDR3 spans 13 amino acids. The CDR3 protein is CAWSRKANYGYTF. CDR3 DNA: TGTGCCTGGAGTCGTAAAGCTAACTATGGCTACACCTTC.

The table lists this clone with a count of one. The V gene is TRBV5-1, the J gene TRBJ2-7; TRBD1 matches 11 bases. The CDR3 has 15 amino acids. J was trimmed by 2 bases and V by 0 bases; bases with no gene match: 1. Per the germline V gene, CDR1 is SGHRS and CDR2 is YFSETQ. The CDR3 DNA sequence: TGCGCCAGCAGCTTGGTGGGACAGGGGGCCTACGAGCAGTACTTC. Amino acids: CASSLVGQGAYEQYF.

The chain is built from TRBV18 and TRBJ2-7; 7 positions match TRBD1. The ends lost 5 bases at V and 3 bases at J; junction bases unmatched: 7. CDR3 length: 14 residues. The germline CDR1 and CDR2 sequences are KGHSH and LQKENI. Written as DNA, the CDR3 is TGTGCCAGCTCAGGGCCCGGGACAGACTACGAGCAGTACTTC. Encoded protein: CASSGPGTDYEQYF.

In this sample, this clone turned up once. The chain has TRBV7-9 and TRBJ1-3, with D hard to call. The germline CDR1 and CDR2 sequences are SEHNR and FQNEAQ (reference sequence). V was clipped by 1 base and J by 0 bases, with 7 bases between them. The CDR3 is 15 residues long. For the CDR3, the DNA is TGTGCCAGCAGCTTAGATTGGGGCTCTGGAAACACCATATATTTT. Translating gives CASSLDWGSGNTIYF.

This chain connects TRBV18 to TRBJ2-7; D unresolved. The V gene's germline CDR1 is KGHSH and CDR2 LQKENI. The CDR3 length is 13 residues. V was shortened by 6 bases and J by 3 bases, with 12 bases between the two germline ends. CDR3 protein: CASSSGTDYEQYF. The CDR3 bases are TGTGCCAGCTCCTCCGGAACAGACTACGAGCAGTACTTC.

The chain combines TRBV6-2 or TRBV6-3 with TRBJ2-2; a possible D gene is TRBD1 (6 bases). Trimming took 8 bases from V and 6 from J, leaving 13 bases between them. Germline assignment: CDR1 MNHEY and CDR2 SVGEGT. The CDR3 contains 13 residues. CDR3 residues: CASGQQGAGELFF. The CDR3 DNA sequence: TGTGCCAGCGGCCAACAGGGCGCCGGGGAGCTGTTTTTT.

CDR3 protein: CASGWELYEQYF. The CDR3 DNA reads TGTGCTAGTGGTTGGGAGCTTTACGAGCAGTACTTC. The rearrangement uses TRBV12-5 and TRBJ2-7; weak D call: TRBD2 (5 bases). The CDR3 is 12 residues long. The germline CDR1 and CDR2 sequences are LGHNT and FRNRAP. The V end lost 4 bases, the J end lost 4 bases, and 8 bases lay between the germline ends.

This clone has just a few counts. The rearrangement joins TRBV29-1 to TRBJ1-1; perhaps TRBD1 as D (5 bases). The CDR3 is made up of 13 amino acids. CDR1 is SQVTM and CDR2 is ANQGSEA in the germline V gene. The ends were cut back, 3 bases at V and 1 base at J, with 9 bases in the middle. The CDR3 spells CSVDGAGNTEAFF. As DNA, the CDR3 is TGCAGCGTTGATGGGGCAGGGAACACTGAAGCTTTCTTT.

The chain has TRBV3-1 (or the pseudogene TRBV3-2) and TRBJ1-2, with 11 bases identical to TRBD1. V shed 6 bases and J 4 bases; nucleotides not matched to a gene: 10. The CDR3 loop spans 16 amino acids. Germline V CDR1 and CDR2: LGHDT, YNNKEL (reference sequence). In DNA, the CDR3 is TGTGCCAGCAGTCGAGGACAGGGGGCGCCCCTCTATGGCTACACCTTC. It translates to CASSRGQGAPLYGYTF.

This chain connects TRBV6-2 or TRBV6-3 to TRBJ2-3; D ambiguous. CDR1 is MNHEY and CDR2 is SVGEGT in the germline V gene. The CDR3 contains 15 residues. The germline V and J ends were trimmed by 0 bases and 0 bases, with 7 bases remaining between them. CDR3 amino acids: CASSYSSESTDTQYF. In DNA, the CDR3 is TGTGCCAGCAGTTACTCGAGTGAAAGCACAGATACGCAGTATTTT.

In this sample, this clone turned up a few times. The chain recombines TRBV10-3 with TRBJ2-7; the D gene is possibly TRBD1 (6 bases). Trimming shortened V by 3 bases and J by 1 base, and 10 bases separated the two germline ends. CDR3 length equals 14 residues. Germline-derived CDR1 and CDR2 are ENHRY and SYGVKD. The CDR3 nucleotides are TGTGCCATCAGTGACTGGGACAAATCCTACGAGCAGTACTTC. Amino acid sequence: CAISDWDKSYEQYF.

The V and J genes are TRBV28 and TRBJ2-1, with D possibly matching TRBD1 (6 bases). Trimming shortened V by 11 bases and J by 3 bases, and 14 bases separated the two germline ends. This CDR3 region has 13 residues. CDR1 is MDHEN, CDR2 SYDVKM, per germline. Here the CDR3 DNA reads TGTGCCTCTAGGGGGTGGAGCTACAATGAGCAGTTCTTC. Translation: CASRGWSYNEQFF. The full variable domain, its missing parts supplied by reference TRBV28 and TRBJ2-1, is DVKVTQSSRYLVKRTGEKVFLECVQDMDHENMFWYRQDPGLGLRLIYFSYDVKMKEKGDIPEGYSVSREKKERFSLILESASTNQTSMYLCASRGWSYNEQFFGPGTRLTVL.

This clone has just one count. The chain recombines TRBV27 with TRBJ1-5; D not resolved. The ends were cut back, 2 bases at V and 0 bases at J, with 11 bases in the middle. The CDR3 consists of 16 residues. From germline, CDR1 is MNHEY and CDR2 SMNVEV (reference sequence). The CDR3 region has the DNA TGTGCCAGCAGTTTAAGGACTGGTCTTAGCAATCAGCCCCAGCATTTT. It specifies CASSLRTGLSNQPQHF.

The chain has TRBV11-2 and TRBJ2-3; D may be TRBD2 (7 bases). This CDR3 region has 15 residues. Germline-derived CDR1 and CDR2 are SGHAT and FQNNGV. V lost 1 base and J 2 bases, leaving 10 bases between the germline ends. The CDR3 DNA follows: TGTGCCAGCAGCTTAGGGGGGGGGCTCACAGATACGCAGTATTTT. This codes for CASSLGGGLTDTQYF.

The chain is built from TRBV13 and TRBJ2-2; 11 bases are shared with TRBD2. The junction had 3 bases not matched to a gene; V was cut back by 5 bases and J by 1 base. This CDR3 spans 16 amino acids. The germline CDR1 and CDR2 sequences are PRHDT and FYEKMQ (reference sequence). In DNA form, the CDR3 reads TGTGCCAGCAGCACGGGACTAGCGGTGAACACCGGGGAGCTGTTTTTT. Translating gives CASSTGLAVNTGELFF.

The chain couples TRBV7-9 to TRBJ1-3; 8 bases map to TRBD1. Trimming at V came to 8 bases and at J to 3 bases, leaving 3 bases not matched to a gene. Germline values: CDR1 SEHNR, CDR2 FQNEAQ (reference sequence). The CDR3 extends over 13 amino acids. This chain's CDR3 is CASLQGVGNTIYF. CDR3 nucleotides: TGTGCCAGCCTACAGGGGGTTGGAAACACCATATATTTT.

The rearrangement uses TRBV7-2 and TRBJ2-1, with 9 bases lining up with TRBD2. Per germline, CDR1 SGHTA and CDR2 FQGNSA. Trimming cost V 5 bases and J 5 bases; bases outside gene matches: 4. The CDR3 is made up of 14 amino acids. This CDR3 is CASSHGTSNNEQFF. The DNA for the CDR3 is TGTGCCAGCAGCCACGGGACTAGCAACAATGAGCAGTTCTTC. Based on the CDR3 plus reference TRBV7-2 and TRBJ2-1, the full variable domain is GAGVSQSPSNKVTEKGKDVELRCDPISGHTALYWYRQSLGQGLEFLIYFQGNSAPDKSGLPSDRFSAERTGGSVSTLTIQRTQQEDSAVYLCASSHGTSNNEQFFGPGTRLTVL.

This chain uses TRBV28 with TRBJ2-6; no clear D gene. This CDR3 contains 13 residues. Germline V gives CDR1 MDHEN, CDR2 SYDVKM. Trimming pared 8 bases from V and 0 bases from J, leaving 5 bases between. As DNA, the CDR3 is TGTGCCAGCTTGAGCTCTGGGGCCAACGTCCTGACTTTC. This codes for CASLSSGANVLTF.

Concerning this clone: Other DNA sequences from this sample encode an identical CDR3 as well. V and J are TRBV3-1 (or the pseudogene TRBV3-2) and TRBJ1-3; D unclear. Germline V gene lookup returns CDR1 LGHDT and CDR2 YNNKEL (reference sequence). This CDR3 comprises 16 residues. With 0 bases removed from V and 2 bases from J, the gap between germline ends came to 11 bases. The CDR3 sequence: CASSQESAGAGNTIYF. The DNA for the CDR3 is TGTGCCAGCAGCCAAGAAAGCGCAGGAGCTGGAAACACCATATATTTT.

The chain is built from TRBV6-5 and TRBJ1-4; no reliable D call. V was clipped by 6 bases and J by 4 bases, with 6 bases between them. Per the germline V gene, CDR1 is MNHEY and CDR2 is SVGAGI. The CDR3 is 12 residues long. The CDR3 nucleotides are TGTGCCAGCAGGTCCATTAATGAAAAACTGTTTTTT. It encodes CASRSINEKLFF.